This entry is about one T cell receptor beta chain. The source of the sample is a study of shared clonotypes between healthy human individuals. In germline, CDR1 is LGHNA, CDR2 YNFKEQ. V lost 2 bases, J lost 0 bases, and 9 bases lay in between. There are 15 residues in the CDR3. Profiled with immunoSEQ multiplex PCR; TCRdb holds only in-frame clones, not every one. Seen here are around 450,000 clones, roughly three quarters observed once, and the top ten hold approximately 13%. Sequenced material: PBMCs. The TCR comes from a woman aged 40 to 50 in good health. Some clones in this sample may be carry-over from other donors' samples. The genes are TRBV4-2 and TRBJ2-3; D is uncertain. The DNA of the CDR3 is TGTGCCAGCAGCCAAAGAACGTCCAGCACAGATACGCAGTATTTT. Encoded protein: CASSQRTSSTDTQYF.